The 19 T cell receptor beta chains in this list originate from one sample, sequenced in a study of vaccination and CD4 T cells after COVID-19. Cultured CD4+ T cell DNA was sequenced using the Oncomine TCR Beta short-read assay. TCRdb fed the PCR reads into MiXCR, producing one record per CDR3 protein. The table has approximately 21,000 distinct CDR3 sequences, 55% seen once; the top ten hold around 16%. The treatment is: approximately nine-day PBMC culture with coronavirus spike peptide pools or control peptides (ViraFEST assay). Which antigens these TCRs recognize remains unknown. The sequencing sample was made of CD4+ T cells from blood, cultured in vitro. The receptors originated from a human donor who had recovered from COVID-19.

There are a few counts of this clonotype. The chain links TRBV5-1 to TRBJ2-5, with 10 nucleotides matching TRBD2. Losses at the gene ends were 4 bases for V and 5 bases for J; bases not matched to a gene: 14. The length of the CDR3 is 17 residues. Germline V gives CDR1 SGHRS, CDR2 YFSETQ. As DNA, the CDR3 is TGCGCCAGCAGCCGTGGGCCCGTAGCGGGAGGCGTGGAGACCCAGTACTTC. Amino acid sequence: CASSRGPVAGGVETQYF.

This sequence joins TRBV24-1 and TRBJ1-6; D remains unclear. The V and J ends lost 7 bases and 5 bases respectively, with 5 bases between them. The CDR3 sequence is 12 residues long. Per germline, CDR1 KGHDR and CDR2 SFDVKD. As DNA, the CDR3 is TGTGCCACCAGCGTCCATAATTCACCCCTCCACTTT. Encoded protein: CATSVHNSPLHF.

This clonotype was recorded a few times. The chain joins TRBV6-9 to TRBJ1-4, with 9 bases that match TRBD1. Trimming took 3 bases from V and 10 from J; bases not matched to a gene: 12. Germline CDR1 MNHGY, CDR2 SVAAGI. The CDR3 runs to 16 residues. The DNA for the CDR3 is TGTGCCAGCAGTTACCCGGAGGGACAGGGATTGGGAAAACTGTTTTTT. It is translated as CASSYPEGQGLGKLFF.

The rearrangement links TRBV19 to TRBJ1-1, with D tentatively TRBD1 (5 bases). Trimming took 6 bases from V and 0 from J, leaving 14 bases between them. This CDR3 is 15 amino acids long. Per the germline V gene, CDR1 is LNHDA and CDR2 is SQIVND (reference sequence). The CDR3 loop is CASSSGRTLNTEAFF. For the CDR3, the DNA is TGTGCCAGTAGCAGCGGTAGGACATTGAACACTGAAGCTTTCTTT. Full variable domain (outside the CDR3, taken from reference TRBV19 and TRBJ1-1): DGGITQSPKYLFRKEGQNVTLSCEQNLNHDAMYWYRQDPGQGLRLIYYSQIVNDFQKGDIAEGYSVSREKKESFPLTVTSAQKNPTAFYLCASSSGRTLNTEAFFGQGTRLTVV.

The chain uses TRBV6-1 and TRBJ2-5; D uncertain. The ends were cut back, 5 bases at V and 5 bases at J, with 9 bases in the middle. Germline V gene data show CDR1 as MNHNS and CDR2 as SASEGT. This CDR3 comprises 12 residues. The CDR3 loop reads CASSPGKETQYF. DNA of the CDR3: TGTGCCAGCAGTCCGGGCAAGGAGACCCAGTACTTC.

The chain couples TRBV20-1 to TRBJ2-2, with D perhaps matching TRBD1 (6 bases). Trimming cost V 0 bases and J 5 bases, with 13 bases left between them. There are 15 residues in the CDR3. Germline V CDR1 and CDR2: DFQATT, SNEGSKA (reference sequence). Here the CDR3 reads CSARDRSRGTGELFF. The DNA for the CDR3 is TGCAGTGCTAGAGACCGTAGCAGGGGAACCGGGGAGCTGTTTTTT.

This clonotype was observed a few times. V gene TRBV6-1 combines with J gene TRBJ1-5, with TRBD1 matching over 8 bases. The V gene's germline CDR1 is MNHNS and CDR2 SASEGT. This CDR3 comprises 14 residues. The junction had 2 bases not matched to a gene; V was cut back by 3 bases and J by 4 bases. CDR3 region: CASSEGQENQPQHF. CDR3 in DNA: TGTGCCAGCAGTGAGGGACAGGAAAATCAGCCCCAGCATTTT.

In this sample, this clonotype turned up once. The V and J genes are TRBV28 and TRBJ1-2, with D possibly TRBD1 on 5 matching bases. With 10 bases removed from V and 4 bases from J, the gap between germline ends came to 7 bases. The germline CDR1 and CDR2 sequences are MDHEN and SYDVKM. The CDR3 spans 10 residues. Here the CDR3 reads CATGIYGYTF. The CDR3, as DNA: TGTGCCACAGGGATCTATGGCTACACCTTC.

V usage is TRBV6-1 and J usage is TRBJ2-7; 9 positions agree with TRBD2. Losses at the gene ends were 10 bases for V and 3 bases for J; bases not matched to a gene: 10. Germline loops: CDR1 MNHNS, CDR2 SASEGT. This CDR3 spans 14 amino acids. The CDR3 is CATTWTSESYEQYF. CDR3 DNA sequence: TGTGCCACTACCTGGACTAGCGAAAGCTACGAGCAGTACTTC.

With respect to this clonotype: One junction end does not reproduce the germline sequence, and a read error may be involved. This chain uses TRBV6-5 with TRBJ2-3; D remains ambiguous. Germline V gene lookup returns CDR1 MNHEY and CDR2 SVGAGI. This CDR3 is built from 13 residues. Here the CDR3 reads CASSYSRADTQYF. CDR3 in DNA: TGTGCCAGTAGTTACAGTCGTGCAGATACGCAGTATTTT.

CDR3 in amino acids: CASSFLGQRSEQYF. CDR3 sequence (DNA): TGTGCCAGCAGTTTTCTAGGACAGAGGTCCGAGCAGTACTTC. The chain recombines TRBV12-3 or TRBV12-4 with TRBJ2-7, with D possibly being TRBD1 (6 bases). The V end was cut by 3 bases, the J end by 6 bases, with 15 bases between. The length of the CDR3 is 14 residues.

The V gene is TRBV7-6, the J gene TRBJ2-1, with TRBD2 identical over 11 bases. CDR3 size: 19 residues. CDR1 and CDR2 from the germline V gene are SGHVS and FNYEAQ. Trimming removed 0 bases from V and 6 bases from J; junction bases left unmatched: 13. The CDR3 loop is CASSLAWTSGLPPGNEQFF. CDR3 bases: TGTGCCAGCAGCTTAGCGTGGACTAGCGGGCTCCCCCCCGGCAATGAGCAGTTCTTC.

This clonotype was observed a few times. The chain has TRBV6-1 and TRBJ1-5; D might be TRBD1 (5 bases). Trimming removed 0 bases at V and 1 base at J, with 13 bases between. Germline V lookup: CDR1 MNHNS, CDR2 SASEGT. This CDR3 comprises 17 residues. The CDR3 sequence: CASSEAAGGSSNQPQHF. The CDR3 DNA reads TGTGCCAGCAGTGAAGCGGCCGGGGGGTCCAGCAATCAGCCCCAGCATTTT.

This rearrangement joins TRBV5-4 to TRBJ2-7; the match to TRBD2 covers 11 bases. Germline CDR1 reads SGHNT; CDR2 reads YYREEE (reference sequence). The length of the CDR3 is 15 residues. V lost 2 bases, J lost 4 bases, and 5 bases stayed unmatched. The CDR3 protein is CASSFPGLAEYEQYF. DNA for the CDR3: TGTGCCAGCAGCTTCCCGGGACTAGCGGAGTACGAGCAGTACTTC. Supplemented by reference TRBV5-4 and TRBJ2-7, the full variable domain reads ETGVTQSPTHLIKTRGQQVTLRCSSQSGHNTVSWYQQALGQGPQFIFQYYREEENGRGNFPPRFSGLQFPNYSSELNVNALELDDSALYLCASSFPGLAEYEQYFGPGTRLTVT.

V usage is TRBV7-9 and J usage is TRBJ1-3; D unresolved. CDR3 length: 14 amino acids. CDR1 and CDR2 from the germline V gene are SEHNR and FQNEAQ (reference sequence). V shed 1 base and J shed 4 bases, with 8 bases lying between them. CDR3 nucleotide sequence: TGTGCCAGCAGCTTAGACGCGATCGGAAACACCATATATTTT. It is translated as CASSLDAIGNTIYF.

This clonotype occurred a few times. The chain combines TRBV12-3 or TRBV12-4 with TRBJ1-5; TRBD1 matches at 8 bases. The V segment lost 3 bases and the J segment 2 bases; nucleotides outside the gene matches: 0. The CDR3 is 14 residues long. The CDR3 coding sequence is TGTGCCAGCAGTTTGACAGGGGGCAATCAGCCCCAGCATTTT. Protein: CASSLTGGNQPQHF.

This clonotype has just a few counts. The gene calls are TRBV11-3 and TRBJ2-3; TRBD2 agrees at 7 bases. CDR1 and CDR2 (germline): SGHNT, YENEEA. The CDR3 totals 18 residues. After removal of 4 bases from V and 0 bases from J, the junction contained 13 bases not matched to a gene. CDR3 sequence: CASSSPGGGGGSTDTQYF. The CDR3 DNA follows: TGTGCCAGCAGCTCCCCCGGAGGCGGGGGAGGGAGCACAGATACGCAGTATTTT.

V usage is TRBV12-3 or TRBV12-4 and J usage is TRBJ2-1; 7 positions agree with TRBD1. V shed 6 bases, J shed 8 bases, and the junction held 7 bases outside the gene matches. CDR3 length equals 13 residues. Written as DNA, the CDR3 is TGTGCCAGCAGCAAACAGGGGTGGGATGAGCAGTTCTTC. Its translation: CASSKQGWDEQFF.

This rearrangement joins TRBV6-1 to TRBJ1-1; 10 bases line up with TRBD1. The V gene end was trimmed by 5 bases and the J gene end by 7 bases; junction bases not matched to a gene: 4. CDR1 is MNHNS, CDR2 SASEGT, per germline. The CDR3 sequence is 13 residues long. CDR3 region: CASSNRDRGEAFF. The DNA for the CDR3 is TGTGCCAGCAGTAACCGGGACAGGGGTGAAGCTTTCTTT.